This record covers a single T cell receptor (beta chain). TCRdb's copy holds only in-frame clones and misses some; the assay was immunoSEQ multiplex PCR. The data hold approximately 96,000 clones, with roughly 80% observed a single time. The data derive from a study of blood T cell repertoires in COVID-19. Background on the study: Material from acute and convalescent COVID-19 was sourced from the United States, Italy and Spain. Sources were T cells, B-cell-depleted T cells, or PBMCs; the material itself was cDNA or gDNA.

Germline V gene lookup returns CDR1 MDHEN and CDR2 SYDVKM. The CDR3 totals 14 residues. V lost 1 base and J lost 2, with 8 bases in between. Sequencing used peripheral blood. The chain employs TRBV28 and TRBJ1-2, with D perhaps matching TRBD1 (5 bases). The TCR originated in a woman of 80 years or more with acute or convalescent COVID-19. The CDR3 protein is CASSLSQGNYGYTF. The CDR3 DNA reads TGTGCCAGCAGTTTATCTCAGGGAAACTATGGCTACACCTTC.